The text below deals with one TCR beta chain. Its matching antigen is unknown. The CDR3 spans 15 residues. The V end was cut by 5 bases, the J end by 4 bases, with 14 bases between. Germline assignment: CDR1 ENHRY and CDR2 SYGVKD. The table came from immunoSEQ multiplex PCR; TCRdb's copy has only in-frame clones and leaves some out. Among 35,000 to 45,000 clones listed, around four fifths were seen once. The entry originates in a study of lymphopenia after photon versus proton radiotherapy. Whole-study results and caveats: Photon-treated patients lost naive T cells and TCR diversity; proton-treated stayed stable. Post-nadir diversity loss with photons came from oligoclonal expansion, particularly CD8+ Temra cells. In patients who died, overall survival fell as post-nadir TCR diversity dropped more.

This receptor was identified in a woman between 65 and 79 years old with pancreatic cancer. The genes are TRBV10-3 and TRBJ2-2; D is possibly TRBD1 (5 bases). The specimen comprised peripheral blood, sampled from a patient treated with proton-based radiotherapy. CDR3 coding DNA: TGTGCCATCAGTACCGACAGAACCGCCACCGGGGAGCTGTTTTTT. Translating it yields CAISTDRTATGELFF.